Below, 20 T cell receptor beta chains from the same sample are listed, as sequenced in a study of early T cells in non-severe SARS-CoV-2 infection. MiXCR was run by TCRdb on the 5' RACE reads, yielding one entry per CDR3 protein. Among 70,000 to 85,000 distinct CDR3 sequences listed, around 10% were seen once. Sample: whole blood. These receptors came from an adult who was a healthcare worker with PCR-confirmed SARS-CoV-2 infection or an uninfected control (not recorded which).

This clonotype turned up a few times. The chain employs TRBV29-1 and TRBJ2-7; TRBD1 might be the D (6 bases). Germline V gene lookup returns CDR1 SQVTM and CDR2 ANQGSEA. The CDR3 runs to 13 residues. Trimming stripped 7 bases from V and 6 bases from J, with 19 bases between. DNA for the CDR3: TGCAGCGCACGAGGCGGACAGCGGACCGAGCAGTACTTC. Translation: CSARGGQRTEQYF.

This clonotype came up a few times. The chain links TRBV6-2 or TRBV6-3 to TRBJ1-1; TRBD1 is a possible D gene (6 bases). Germline V gives CDR1 MNHEY, CDR2 SVGEGT. Trimming took off 5 bases at V and 7 bases at J, with 20 bases between the two ends. This CDR3 contains 15 residues. The DNA for the CDR3 is TGTGCCAGCAGTCCCACCGGGACAACCGTTTTTGAAGCTTTCTTT. Amino acids: CASSPTGTTVFEAFF.

The CDR3 reads CASSAGGYGEAFF. CDR3 nucleotides: TGTGCCAGCAGTGCCGGAGGGTACGGTGAAGCTTTCTTT. V is TRBV6-1 and J is TRBJ1-1; D gene uncertain. The CDR3 spans 13 residues. CDR1 and CDR2 from the germline V gene are MNHNS and SASEGT. Trimming removed 4 bases from V and 7 bases from J, with 13 bases in between.

The chain joins TRBV5-1 to TRBJ2-1; D is undetermined. Deletions cut 2 bases from V and 10 bases from J, with 7 bases between. There are 11 residues in the CDR3. The germline gives CDR1 SGHRS, CDR2 YFSETQ. CDR3 region: CASSLRHEQFF. The DNA of the CDR3 is TGCGCCAGCAGCTTAAGGCACGAGCAGTTCTTC.

This clonotype was counted a few times. The chain has TRBV12-3 or TRBV12-4 and TRBJ2-1; 14 nucleotides match TRBD2. The CDR3 loop spans 15 amino acids. J gave up 6 bases and V 3 bases, and 1 base lay outside the gene matches. In nucleotides, the CDR3 is TGTGCCAGCAGTTTGACTAGCGGGAGGGGCAATGAGCAGTTCTTC. Translating gives CASSLTSGRGNEQFF.

The chain uses TRBV15 and TRBJ2-6, with D perhaps matching TRBD2 (5 bases). CDR3 length: 17 residues. Germline assignment: CDR1 LNHNV and CDR2 YYDKDF (reference sequence). V was trimmed by 2 bases and J by 4 bases, leaving 15 bases between them. CDR3 sequence reads: CATSRLAGVSGANVLTF. The CDR3 DNA is TGTGCCACCAGCAGATTGGCCGGGGTCTCAGGGGCCAACGTCCTGACTTTC.

This chain links TRBV7-9 with TRBJ1-2, with a possible D match to TRBD1 (6 bases). The CDR3 runs 13 residues. The germline V gene has CDR1 SEHNR and CDR2 FQNEAQ (reference sequence). Trimming pared 5 bases from V and 3 bases from J, leaving 10 bases between. CDR3 in amino acids: CASSLQGHYGYTF. In DNA form, the CDR3 reads TGTGCCAGCAGCCTACAGGGTCACTATGGCTACACCTTC.

The J gene is TRBJ2-1, the V gene TRBV14, with a weak D call TRBD1 (5 bases). The CDR3 length is 15 residues. Trimming left V 4 bases short and J 5 bases short, with 15 bases between. The germline CDR1 and CDR2 sequences are SGHDN and FVKESK. The CDR3 DNA is TGTGCCAGCAGCCCAACAAATGGCAGGGACAATGAGCAGTTCTTC. Protein product: CASSPTNGRDNEQFF.

This clonotype was counted many times. The CDR3 spells CSGADGNYGYTF. As DNA, the CDR3 is TGCAGCGGTGCGGACGGAAACTATGGCTACACCTTC. The chain couples TRBV29-1 to TRBJ1-2, with unresolved D. This CDR3 has 12 residues. V was trimmed by 7 bases and J by 2 bases, leaving 11 bases between them. The germline gives CDR1 SQVTM, CDR2 ANQGSEA.

This clonotype was found a few times. Here the CDR3 reads CAWSHGGDEQYF. CDR3 in DNA: TGTGCCTGGAGCCATGGGGGTGACGAGCAGTACTTC. This chain links TRBV30 with TRBJ2-7, with D perhaps being TRBD1 or TRBD2 (5 bases each). Germline V gene lookup returns CDR1 GTSNPN and CDR2 SVGIG (reference sequence). V dropped 3 bases and J dropped 5 bases, with 11 bases sitting between them. This CDR3 spans 12 amino acids.

The sample holds a few counts of this clonotype. V usage is TRBV7-9 and J usage is TRBJ1-2; D unclear. Trimming took off 5 bases at V and 8 bases at J, with 15 bases between the two ends. Germline V gene sequence: CDR1 SEHNR, CDR2 FQNEAQ (reference sequence). This CDR3 contains 13 residues. CDR3 in amino acids: CASSLTAARGYTF. The CDR3 DNA sequence: TGTGCCAGCAGCCTCACGGCCGCGAGAGGCTACACCTTC.

This clonotype was observed many times. This chain links TRBV3-1 with TRBJ2-1; 15 positions agree with TRBD2. Germline V CDR1 and CDR2: LGHDT, YNNKEL (reference sequence). V lost 6 bases and J lost 8; bases outside the gene matches: 11. The CDR3 has 17 amino acids. The CDR3 spells CASRSGLAGGPVHEQFF. Written as DNA, the CDR3 is TGTGCCAGCAGATCCGGACTAGCGGGAGGGCCGGTCCATGAGCAGTTCTTC.

The chain couples TRBV4-2 to TRBJ2-1; D might be TRBD1 or TRBD2, each matching 5 bases. The CDR3 consists of 12 residues. The V end was cut by 2 bases, the J end by 10 bases, with 9 bases between. Germline CDR1 and CDR2: LGHNA and YNFKEQ. CDR3 protein: CASSQLAGEQFF. In DNA form, the CDR3 reads TGTGCCAGCAGCCAACTAGCAGGGGAGCAGTTCTTC.

This clonotype has a count of ten or more. The CDR3 region is CASSVGLAVNEQFF. CDR3 nucleotides: TGTGCCAGCAGCGTCGGACTAGCGGTCAATGAGCAGTTCTTC. J is TRBJ2-1 and V is TRBV9; 10 bases map to TRBD2. The CDR3 loop spans 14 amino acids. The V gene end was trimmed by 2 bases and the J gene end by 6 bases; junction bases not matched to a gene: 2. Germline-derived CDR1 and CDR2 are SGDLS and YYNGEE.

This clonotype appeared many times. The V gene is TRBV7-8, the J gene TRBJ2-1, with D perhaps matching TRBD1 (6 bases). The V end lost 1 base, the J end lost 1 base, and 8 bases lay between the germline ends. Germline lookup yields CDR1 SGHVS and CDR2 FQNEAQ. The CDR3 has 15 amino acids. The CDR3 nucleotides read TGTGCCAGCAGCTTAGGAACAGGGTCCTACAATGAGCAGTTCTTC. Protein: CASSLGTGSYNEQFF.

The chain joins TRBV28 to TRBJ1-3; 8 bases agree with TRBD1. This CDR3 contains 16 residues. The V segment lost 2 bases and the J segment 3 bases; nucleotides outside the gene matches: 6. From germline, CDR1 is MDHEN and CDR2 SYDVKM. DNA of the CDR3: TGTGCCAGCAGTTTAACCCCAGGGGGCGGTGGAAACACCATATATTTT. Amino acid sequence: CASSLTPGGGGNTIYF.

This clonotype was counted only a few times. This chain links TRBV6-5 with TRBJ1-5; 10 positions match TRBD1. Germline V CDR1 and CDR2: MNHEY, SVGAGI. The J segment lost 4 bases and the V segment lost 6 bases, leaving 3 bases of the junction unmatched. The CDR3 sequence is 14 residues long. The DNA of the CDR3 is TGTGCCAGCAGCCCGGACAGGGGGAATCAGCCCCAGCATTTT. Amino acid sequence: CASSPDRGNQPQHF.

This clonotype was detected ten times or more. The chain has TRBV29-1 and TRBJ1-1; D is perhaps TRBD1 (6 bases). Germline CDR1 is SQVTM and CDR2 is ANQGSEA. The germline V and J ends were trimmed by 3 bases and 6 bases, with 17 bases remaining between them. The CDR3 spans 14 residues. In nucleotides, the CDR3 is TGCAGCGTTGAGGGGGGCAGGGAATTCGCTGAAGCTTTCTTT. Its protein product is CSVEGGREFAEAFF. Combining the CDR3 with reference TRBV29-1 and TRBJ1-1 gives the whole variable domain SAVISQKPSRDICQRGTSLTIQCQVDSQVTMMFWYRQQPGQSLTLIATANQGSEATYESGFVIDKFPISRPNLTFSTLTVSNMSPEDSSIYLCSVEGGREFAEAFFGQGTRLTVV.

This clonotype was seen only a few times. The rearrangement uses TRBV11-2 and TRBJ1-4, with TRBD1 matching over 10 bases. V was clipped by 4 bases and J by 7 bases; unmatched bases: 6. This CDR3 is 15 amino acids long. Germline CDR1 reads SGHAT; CDR2 reads FQNNGV. The CDR3 loop is CASSSGQGVGEKLFF. The CDR3 DNA reads TGTGCCAGCAGCTCTGGACAGGGGGTTGGTGAAAAACTGTTTTTT.

This clonotype was seen at least ten times. The chain has TRBV7-9 and TRBJ2-5; D call uncertain. The germline gives CDR1 SEHNR, CDR2 FQNEAQ (reference sequence). CDR3 length equals 15 residues. Trimming pared 5 bases from V and 3 bases from J, leaving 16 bases between. CDR3 sequence (DNA): TGTGCCAGCAGCCGGGCGGAAGGAGTGGAAGAGACCCAGTACTTC. It is translated as CASSRAEGVEETQYF.